This T cell receptor (beta chain) derives from a study of T cell repertoires in cytomegalovirus infection. With regard to this clonotype: The antigen remains undetermined.

Germline assignment: CDR1 MNHNY and CDR2 SVGAGI (reference sequence). The CDR3 has 16 amino acids. V shed 0 bases, J shed 7 bases, and the junction held 1 base outside the gene matches. TCRdb ran MiXCR on the reads and lists one entry per CDR3 protein. The table has about half a million distinct CDR3 sequences, around 35% seen once. The chain links TRBV6-6 to TRBJ2-1; 15 bases line up with TRBD2. This material consisted of cultured PBMCs, taken from culture after CMV antigen stimulation. The TCR was taken from a human donor in good health (CMV status not recorded). Some clones in this sample may be carry-over from other donors' samples. The DNA for the CDR3 is TGTGCCAGCAGTTACTCTGGACTAGCGGGAGGGAATGAGCAGTTCTTC. The encoded protein is CASSYSGLAGGNEQFF.